These 5 T cell receptor beta chains originate from one sample sequenced in a study of shared clonotypes between healthy human individuals. This table comes from immunoSEQ multiplex PCR, and its TCRdb copy is limited to in-frame clones, with some not included. This sample has some 350,000 clones, with about 74% found just once. Sequencing was done on a sample of memory CD4+ T cells sorted from blood. Subset noted: CD45RA-negative fraction. These receptors all stem from a young man in good health.

This sequence joins TRBV6-6 and TRBJ1-2; maybe TRBD1 (5 bases). The CDR3 sequence is 13 residues long. Germline CDR1 is MNHNY and CDR2 is SVGAGI (reference sequence). V was shortened by 6 bases and J by 8 bases, with 16 bases between the two germline ends. CDR3 protein: CASSLPQGFGYTF. The CDR3 DNA sequence: TGTGCCAGCAGCCTTCCCCAGGGATTCGGCTACACCTTC.

The CDR3 DNA reads TGTGCCAGCGTGGTAGCGGGAGATTTCCCAGATACGCAGTATTTT. This translates into CASVVAGDFPDTQYF. The V gene is TRBV6-1, the J gene TRBJ2-3, with 9 bases matching TRBD2. The junction had 10 bases not matched to a gene; V was cut back by 8 bases and J by 4 bases. CDR1 is MNHNS and CDR2 is SASEGT in the germline V gene. This CDR3 region has 15 residues.

This clone was detected only once. The rearrangement uses TRBV4-1 and TRBJ2-3; D may be TRBD2 (6 bases). Trimming removed 5 bases from V and 2 bases from J, with 17 bases in between. Germline lookup yields CDR1 MGHRA and CDR2 YSYEKL. There are 16 residues in the CDR3. The CDR3 DNA reads TGCGCCAGCAGCGGTGCCGGGACTCGGTTCACAGATACGCAGTATTTT. Translating gives CASSGAGTRFTDTQYF.

The rearrangement uses TRBV4-2 and TRBJ1-4; D call uncertain. In germline, CDR1 is LGHNA, CDR2 YNFKEQ. V lost 1 base, J lost 7 bases, and 7 bases lay in between. The length of the CDR3 is 13 residues. The CDR3 DNA is TGTGCCAGCAGCCAAGGGGAAGCTGAAAAACTGTTTTTT. Translating it yields CASSQGEAEKLFF.

The chain carries TRBV2 and TRBJ2-7; a possible D gene is TRBD2 (5 bases). Germline CDR1 is SNHLY and CDR2 is FYNNEI. V was clipped by 1 base and J by 2 bases, with 9 bases between them. The CDR3 spans 14 residues. The CDR3 coding sequence is TGTGCCAGCAGTGAAGGCCTAGCCCCCTACGAGCAGTACTTC. It is translated as CASSEGLAPYEQYF.